This T cell receptor beta chain was found in a study of shared clonotypes between healthy human individuals. Overall study results and limits: An effect of sequencing depth on clonotype sharing among donors was expected.

A note on this clone: The antigen remains unidentified.

CD45RO-negative, CCR7-positively selected cells formed the naive CD8 fraction, excluding terminally differentiated effector memory CD45RA+ cells. This CDR3 comprises 15 residues. Germline V lookup: CDR1 SEHNR, CDR2 FQNEAQ (reference sequence). With 5 bases clipped from V and 8 bases from J, the junction kept 12 bases outside the gene matches. The data were produced by immunoSEQ multiplex PCR, yet TCRdb's version contains in-frame clones alone and is incomplete. The sample comprises millions of clones, around 93% of which are singletons, and under 2% rests with the top ten. The chain joins TRBV7-9 to TRBJ1-2; 9 bases are shared with TRBD1. The sample was naive CD8+ T cells from PBMCs. The source of this sequence is a man aged 18 to 29 in good health. Some clones in this sample may be carry-over from other donors' samples. In DNA, the CDR3 is TGTGCCAGCAGCAACGGGACAGGGAATTTTCGCGGCTACACCTTC. Translating gives CASSNGTGNFRGYTF.